One and the same sample provided the 21 T cell receptor beta chains below, sequenced in a study of shared clonotypes between healthy human individuals. Sequencing used immunoSEQ multiplex PCR; TCRdb keeps in-frame clones, though not all of them. The table lists about 2.5 million clones, around 93% of them singletons, with approximately 0.39% in the top ten. Source material: naive CD4+ T cells from PBMCs. As for subset: CD45RA+ positively selected. The receptor set was obtained from a man aged 18 to 35 in good health. Some clones in this sample may be carry-over from other donors' samples.

This clone was detected only once. The sample contains more than one DNA sequence encoding this CDR3. The chain joins TRBV7-2 to TRBJ2-3; TRBD2 might be the D (6 bases). Germline lookup yields CDR1 SGHTA and CDR2 FQGNSA. The CDR3 contains 14 residues. Trimming removed 1 base from V and 4 bases from J, with 9 bases in between. CDR3 amino acids: CASSLGRGPDTQYF. CDR3 coding DNA: TGTGCCAGCAGCTTAGGGAGGGGCCCAGATACGCAGTATTTT.

The rearrangement uses TRBV28 and TRBJ1-2; D not certain. In germline, CDR1 is MDHEN, CDR2 SYDVKM. V was trimmed by 4 bases and J by 0 bases, leaving 12 bases between them. The CDR3 totals 15 residues. The CDR3 is CASSYPGGPNYGYTF. CDR3 bases: TGTGCCAGCAGTTACCCCGGCGGCCCTAACTATGGCTACACCTTC.

This chain links TRBV6-1 with TRBJ2-3; 12 bases are a match to TRBD1. The germline CDR1 and CDR2 sequences are MNHNS and SASEGT. This CDR3 region has 14 residues. Unmatched junction bases numbered 8, after V lost 10 bases and J lost 6 bases. The CDR3: CATSRDRGQDTQYF. The CDR3 DNA is TGTGCCACTTCGAGGGACAGGGGGCAGGATACGCAGTATTTT.

The J gene is TRBJ1-1, the V gene TRBV20-1; no reliable D call. The CDR3 contains 11 residues. The V and J ends lost 3 bases and 4 bases respectively, with 6 bases between them. CDR1 DFQATT and CDR2 SNEGSKA come from the germline V gene (reference sequence). In DNA form, the CDR3 reads TGCAGTGCTAGCGGAATCACTGAAGCTTTCTTT. It yields the protein CSASGITEAFF.

This rearrangement joins TRBV6-1 to TRBJ2-3; TRBD2 matches at 9 bases. Trimming took 1 base from V and 8 from J; bases not matched to a gene: 7. The CDR3 is made up of 15 amino acids. The germline V gene has CDR1 MNHNS and CDR2 SASEGT. The CDR3 reads CASSEVGREGGTQYF. As DNA, the CDR3 is TGTGCCAGCAGTGAAGTAGGGCGGGAGGGAGGTACGCAGTATTTT.

Remarks on this clone: Other nucleotide sequences from this sample produce the same CDR3. V usage is TRBV6-1 and J usage is TRBJ1-3, with D unclear. Trimming removed 1 base at V and 0 bases at J, with 4 bases between. The CDR3 consists of 14 residues. Germline CDR1 MNHNS, CDR2 SASEGT. CDR3 DNA: TGTGCCAGCAGTGAAGGAAGCTCTGGAAACACCATATATTTT. Translated: CASSEGSSGNTIYF.

The chain recombines TRBV4-2 with TRBJ2-7; TRBD2 matches at 10 bases. Germline V gives CDR1 LGHNA, CDR2 YNFKEQ. V shed 3 bases, J shed 2 bases, and the junction held 7 bases outside the gene matches. The CDR3 has 16 residues. CDR3 DNA: TGTGCCAGCAGCCAGGATCTAGCGGGAGTACCCTACGAGCAGTACTTC. This gives the protein CASSQDLAGVPYEQYF.

The chain links TRBV30 to TRBJ1-4; 9 bases are shared with TRBD1. Germline trimming cut 5 bases from V and 4 bases from J; bases unmatched to any gene: 8. Per the germline V gene, CDR1 is GTSNPN and CDR2 is SVGIG (reference sequence). The CDR3 has 15 amino acids. Here the CDR3 reads CAWDLTGGRNEKLFF. The CDR3, as DNA: TGTGCCTGGGACCTGACAGGGGGACGTAATGAAAAACTGTTTTTT.

V gene TRBV4-1 combines with J gene TRBJ2-1; D is possibly TRBD1 or TRBD2 (5 bases each). V lost 6 bases, J lost 8 bases, and 17 bases lay in between. The CDR3 runs to 14 residues. Germline V gene lookup returns CDR1 MGHRA and CDR2 YSYEKL. As DNA, the CDR3 is TGCGCCAGCAGTCAAACCGGGGCCGCAGATGAGCAGTTCTTC. Protein sequence: CASSQTGAADEQFF.

The chain joins TRBV7-8 to TRBJ1-1, with 7 bases that match TRBD1. Germline assignment: CDR1 SGHVS and CDR2 FQNEAQ. The trim removed 5 bases at V and 3 bases at J, leaving 9 bases unmatched. The CDR3 runs to 15 residues. CDR3 in amino acids: CASSPPDRVDTEAFF. The CDR3 DNA is TGTGCCAGCAGCCCACCCGACAGGGTTGACACTGAAGCTTTCTTT. The entire variable domain, with the rest obtained from reference TRBV7-8 and TRBJ1-1, is as follows: GAGVSQSPRYKVAKRGQDVALRCDPISGHVSLFWYQQALGQGPEFLTYFQNEAQLDKSGLPSDRFFAERPEGSVSTLKIQRTQQEDSAVYLCASSPPDRVDTEAFFGQGTRLTVV.

The rearrangement links TRBV5-4 to TRBJ2-1; 10 nucleotides match TRBD2. This CDR3 has 13 amino acids. J lost 8 bases, V lost 6 bases, and 5 bases had no gene match. Germline CDR1 reads SGHNT; CDR2 reads YYREEE (reference sequence). The CDR3 reads CASTQLAGDEQFF. DNA for the CDR3: TGTGCCAGCACCCAGCTAGCGGGGGATGAGCAGTTCTTC. Full variable domain (rest looked up from reference TRBV5-4 and TRBJ2-1): ETGVTQSPTHLIKTRGQQVTLRCSSQSGHNTVSWYQQALGQGPQFIFQYYREEENGRGNFPPRFSGLQFPNYSSELNVNALELDDSALYLCASTQLAGDEQFFGPGTRLTVL.

This chain uses TRBV7-8 with TRBJ1-5, with D possibly matching TRBD1 (5 bases). The length of the CDR3 is 14 residues. The germline V gene has CDR1 SGHVS and CDR2 FQNEAQ. V lost 5 bases to trimming and J lost 3 bases, with 11 bases between them. CDR3 residues: CASSRTGNNQPQHF. Here the CDR3 DNA reads TGTGCCAGCAGCCGTACAGGCAACAATCAGCCCCAGCATTTT.

The chain has TRBV5-1 and TRBJ2-5; D is unresolved. CDR3 length: 14 residues. V gave up 4 bases and J gave up 3 bases, with 13 bases separating them. Germline lookup yields CDR1 SGHRS and CDR2 YFSETQ. The CDR3 loop is CASSPAPEKETQYF. CDR3 DNA: TGCGCCAGCAGCCCTGCCCCCGAAAAAGAGACCCAGTACTTC.

This chain joins TRBV25-1 and TRBJ2-2; 7 nucleotides agree with TRBD1. The germline V gene encodes CDR1 MGHDK and CDR2 SYGVNS. The ends lost 4 bases at V and 4 bases at J; junction bases unmatched: 6. The CDR3 spans 15 residues. CDR3 DNA sequence: TGTGCCAGCAGTGCAGGACAGGTGATCACCGGGGAGCTGTTTTTT. It codes for CASSAGQVITGELFF.

V and J are TRBV19 and TRBJ1-2; 12 bases fit TRBD1. The CDR3 has 17 amino acids. CDR1 is LNHDA, CDR2 SQIVND, per germline (reference sequence). V lost 6 bases, J lost 7 bases, and 15 bases stayed unmatched. The CDR3 bases are TGTGCCAGTAGGGGCTTTGTCGTGGGACAGGGGGCTCCTGGCTACACCTTC. Protein sequence: CASRGFVVGQGAPGYTF. The full variable domain, completed using reference TRBV19 and TRBJ1-2, is DGGITQSPKYLFRKEGQNVTLSCEQNLNHDAMYWYRQDPGQGLRLIYYSQIVNDFQKGDIAEGYSVSREKKESFPLTVTSAQKNPTAFYLCASRGFVVGQGAPGYTFGSGTRLTVV.

This clone appeared a single time. The rearrangement joins TRBV5-4 to TRBJ2-3; tentative D call: TRBD2 (6 bases). The CDR3 loop spans 17 amino acids. Germline V gene data show CDR1 as SGHNT and CDR2 as YYREEE (reference sequence). V was cut by 5 bases and J by 3 bases, with 22 bases left in between. The CDR3 DNA follows: TGTGCCAGCAGGACCGACGGGAGACGGACTACTACAGATACGCAGTATTTT. This encodes CASRTDGRRTTTDTQYF.

The chain carries TRBV5-1 and TRBJ2-1; 9 bases match TRBD2. Germline values: CDR1 SGHRS, CDR2 YFSETQ. The length of the CDR3 is 16 residues. The V gene end was trimmed by 4 bases and the J gene end by 6 bases; junction bases not matched to a gene: 11. CDR3: CASSRSVAGVGNEQFF. In DNA form, the CDR3 reads TGCGCCAGCAGCAGGTCAGTAGCGGGAGTAGGCAATGAGCAGTTCTTC.

The J gene is TRBJ2-7, the V gene TRBV5-8, with D possibly being TRBD1 or TRBD2 (5 bases each). There are 17 residues in the CDR3. V was clipped by 2 bases and J by 4 bases, with 22 bases between them. Germline CDR1 is SGHTS and CDR2 is YDEGEE. The DNA of the CDR3 is TGTGCCAGCAGCTTTAAGAACCCGGGACGGAGTATTTACGAGCAGTACTTC. Its translation is CASSFKNPGRSIYEQYF.

The J gene is TRBJ2-7, the V gene TRBV30; D gene unclear. Trimming removed 0 bases from V and 3 bases from J, with 9 bases in between. Germline CDR1 GTSNPN, CDR2 SVGIG (reference sequence). The CDR3 covers 13 residues. CDR3 region: CAWSVNSGYEQYF. As DNA, the CDR3 is TGTGCCTGGAGTGTTAATTCCGGCTACGAGCAGTACTTC. Drawing the rest from reference TRBV30 and TRBJ2-7, the complete variable domain is SQTIHQWPATLVQPVGSPLSLECTVEGTSNPNLYWYRQAAGRGLQLLFYSVGIGQISSEVPQNLSASRPQDRQFILSSKKLLLSDSGFYLCAWSVNSGYEQYFGPGTRLTVT.

The V and J genes are TRBV7-3 and TRBJ2-2; D call uncertain. Per germline, CDR1 SGHTA and CDR2 FQGTGA. The germline V and J ends were trimmed by 4 bases and 1 base, with 10 bases remaining between them. The CDR3 has 15 residues. CDR3 sequence (DNA): TGTGCCAGCAGCTCCCACGCACAGAACACCGGGGAGCTGTTTTTT. This gives the protein CASSSHAQNTGELFF.

This chain uses TRBV9 with TRBJ2-3, with 9 bases lining up with TRBD2. Germline CDR1 SGDLS, CDR2 YYNGEE. With 0 bases clipped from V and 6 bases from J, the junction kept 8 bases outside the gene matches. The CDR3 length is 16 residues. The CDR3 protein is CASSVVDGSGSDTQYF. The CDR3 DNA reads TGTGCCAGCAGCGTAGTAGATGGTAGCGGGAGTGATACGCAGTATTTT.